These 5 T cell receptor beta chains were sequenced from one sample in a study of siplizumab effects on memory and regulatory T cells. Clones were read by immunoSEQ multiplex PCR, and TCRdb kept only the in-frame ones, dropping some. The table shows about 100,000 clones, with roughly 94% occurring only once. The sample taken for sequencing was Tregs sorted from blood. These receptors all come from a human donor in good health.

The gene calls are TRBV7-9 and TRBJ2-5, with TRBD2 as a possible D gene (5 bases). The CDR3 covers 14 residues. Trimming took 3 bases from V and 2 from J, leaving 10 bases between them. Germline CDR1 and CDR2: SEHNR and FQNEAQ (reference sequence). The CDR3 nucleotides are TGTGCCAGCAGCTTCCGGGAACTTCAAGAGACCCAGTACTTC. It codes for CASSFRELQETQYF.

V usage is TRBV7-6 and J usage is TRBJ2-1, with 15 nucleotides matching TRBD2. The CDR3 extends over 18 amino acids. With V trimmed by 2 bases and J by 3 bases, 5 bases remained unmatched. Germline-derived CDR1 and CDR2 are SGHVS and FNYEAQ. The CDR3 spells CASSLKGLAGGVYNEQFF. CDR3 in DNA: TGTGCCAGCAGCTTAAAGGGACTAGCGGGAGGAGTCTACAATGAGCAGTTCTTC.

V usage is TRBV5-1 and J usage is TRBJ2-5; 16 bases map to TRBD2. There are 17 residues in the CDR3. With 4 bases clipped from V and 5 bases from J, the junction kept 8 bases outside the gene matches. Germline lookup yields CDR1 SGHRS and CDR2 YFSETQ. The CDR3 DNA reads TGCGCCAGCAGCGCGGGACTAGCGGGAGGGCCATGGGAGACCCAGTACTTC. This sequence encodes CASSAGLAGGPWETQYF.

The rearrangement uses TRBV4-2 and TRBJ2-7; D is undetermined. V lost 1 base to trimming and J lost 1 base, with 8 bases between them. The CDR3 runs to 14 residues. The germline gives CDR1 LGHNA, CDR2 YNFKEQ. DNA of the CDR3: TGTGCCAGCAGCCAAGTACCGAGGTCCTACGAGCAGTACTTC. Translation: CASSQVPRSYEQYF.

V and J are TRBV6-6 and TRBJ2-7; 8 nucleotides agree with TRBD1. This CDR3 has 13 amino acids. The J segment lost 3 bases and the V segment lost 4 bases, leaving 2 bases of the junction unmatched. CDR1 and CDR2 from the germline V gene are MNHNY and SVGAGI (reference sequence). As DNA, the CDR3 is TGTGCCAGCAGTTCAGGACAGGGCTACGAGCAGTACTTC. This translates into CASSSGQGYEQYF.